Shown below are 7 T cell receptor beta chains from a single sample sequenced in a study of beta chain features in type 1 diabetes. No antigen has been assigned to these receptors. Study results and caveats: Shortening of TCRB CDR3s, moderate but significant, appeared in all four CD4+ subsets of Type 1 diabetes patients.

Of the isolated RNA, all was reverse transcribed, and so the sequenced material was expressed TCRB transcripts. The protocol was immunoSEQ multiplex PCR, while the TCRdb copy is restricted to in-frame clones and leaves out a portion. The sample consists of over 150,000 clones, 10% of them appearing once. Sequenced sample: central memory CD4+ T cells from blood. The source of these receptors is a man in his thirties or forties with type 1 diabetes.

The J gene is TRBJ2-3, the V gene TRBV11-2; D uncertain. The germline V gene encodes CDR1 SGHAT and CDR2 FQNNGV. Trimming took 4 bases from V and 4 from J, leaving 9 bases between them. The CDR3 is 13 residues long. The CDR3 DNA is TGTGCCAGCAGCTCCCGCCAGGCAGATACGCAGTATTTT. Translated, it gives CASSSRQADTQYF.

Only a few counts were recorded for this clone. The genes are TRBV2 and TRBJ1-5, with 7 bases aligning to TRBD1. The V segment lost 5 bases and the J segment 0 bases; nucleotides outside the gene matches: 4. Per the germline V gene, CDR1 is SNHLY and CDR2 is FYNNEI. CDR3 size: 15 residues. The CDR3 is CASSKDRNSNQPQHF. CDR3 DNA: TGTGCCAGCAGTAAGGACAGGAATAGCAATCAGCCCCAGCATTTT.

This clone was seen a few times. This chain uses TRBV7-2 with TRBJ2-3, with 10 bases fitting TRBD1. The CDR3 length is 16 residues. The J segment lost 2 bases and the V segment lost 3 bases, leaving 5 bases of the junction unmatched. Looked up from germline, CDR1 is SGHTA and CDR2 is FQGNSA. The CDR3 DNA follows: TGTGCCAGCAGCTTCAGACAGGGGGCGATCACAGATACGCAGTATTTT. Its translation: CASSFRQGAITDTQYF.

The sample holds a few counts of this clone. The chain's CDR3 is CASSPPAAGGSYEQYF. CDR3 DNA: TGTGCCAGCAGTCCCCCCGCTGCGGGGGGATCCTACGAGCAGTACTTC. The J gene is TRBJ2-7, the V gene TRBV28; 8 nucleotides match TRBD2. V gave up 5 bases and J gave up 1 base; unmatched junction bases: 10. This CDR3 comprises 16 residues. Germline V gene lookup returns CDR1 MDHEN and CDR2 SYDVKM.

This clone was detected a few times. The rearrangement uses TRBV30 and TRBJ2-3, with D maybe TRBD2 (6 bases). The CDR3 runs to 15 residues. Germline CDR1 GTSNPN, CDR2 SVGIG (reference sequence). V lost 2 bases, J lost 6 bases, and 18 bases lay in between. This CDR3 reads CAWSPLSGRGDTQYF. The CDR3 DNA reads TGTGCCTGGAGTCCACTTAGCGGCCGGGGGGATACGCAGTATTTT.

The genes are TRBV10-3 and TRBJ2-2, with a possible D match to TRBD1 (5 bases). This CDR3 has 16 residues. V was cut by 4 bases and J by 3 bases, with 15 bases left in between. CDR1 is ENHRY and CDR2 is SYGVKD in the germline V gene. This CDR3 is CAISVGDGGYTGELFF. The CDR3 region has the DNA TGTGCCATCAGTGTAGGGGATGGCGGTTACACCGGGGAGCTGTTTTTT.

In this sample, this clone turned up a few times. The CDR3 region is CASSLNRNYGYTF. The CDR3 DNA reads TGTGCCAGCAGTTTAAACAGGAACTATGGCTACACCTTC. V usage is TRBV27 and J usage is TRBJ1-2; a weak D match, TRBD1 (5 bases). The CDR3 totals 13 residues. V dropped 2 bases and J dropped 2 bases, with 6 bases sitting between them. CDR1 is MNHEY, CDR2 SMNVEV, per germline (reference sequence).